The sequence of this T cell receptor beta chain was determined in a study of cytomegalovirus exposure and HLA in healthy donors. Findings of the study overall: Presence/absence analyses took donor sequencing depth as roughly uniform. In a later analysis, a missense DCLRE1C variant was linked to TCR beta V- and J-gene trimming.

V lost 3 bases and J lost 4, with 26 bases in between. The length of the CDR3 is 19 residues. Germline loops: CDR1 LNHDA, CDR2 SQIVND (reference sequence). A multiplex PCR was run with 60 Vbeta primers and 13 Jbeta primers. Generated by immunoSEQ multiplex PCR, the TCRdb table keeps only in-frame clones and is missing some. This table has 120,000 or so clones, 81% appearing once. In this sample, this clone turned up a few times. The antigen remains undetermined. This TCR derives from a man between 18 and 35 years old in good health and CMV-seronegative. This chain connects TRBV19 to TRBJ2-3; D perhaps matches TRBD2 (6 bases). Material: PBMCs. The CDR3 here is CASSIKGPIAGTPADTQYF. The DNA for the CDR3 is TGTGCCAGTAGTATCAAAGGCCCCATTGCGGGGACCCCCGCAGATACGCAGTATTTT. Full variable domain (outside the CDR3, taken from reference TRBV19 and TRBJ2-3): DGGITQSPKYLFRKEGQNVTLSCEQNLNHDAMYWYRQDPGQGLRLIYYSQIVNDFQKGDIAEGYSVSREKKESFPLTVTSAQKNPTAFYLCASSIKGPIAGTPADTQYFGPGTRLTVL.